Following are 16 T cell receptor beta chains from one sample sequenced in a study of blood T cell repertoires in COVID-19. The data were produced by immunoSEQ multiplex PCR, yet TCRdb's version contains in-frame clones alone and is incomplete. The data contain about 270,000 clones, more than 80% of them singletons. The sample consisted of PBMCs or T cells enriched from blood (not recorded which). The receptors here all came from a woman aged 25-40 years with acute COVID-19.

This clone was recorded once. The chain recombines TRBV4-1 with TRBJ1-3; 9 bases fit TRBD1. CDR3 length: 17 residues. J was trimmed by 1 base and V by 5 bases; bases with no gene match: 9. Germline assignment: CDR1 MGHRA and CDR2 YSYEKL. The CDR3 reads CASSYGPGTGSGNTIYF. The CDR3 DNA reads TGCGCCAGCAGCTACGGCCCCGGGACAGGGTCTGGAAACACCATATATTTT.

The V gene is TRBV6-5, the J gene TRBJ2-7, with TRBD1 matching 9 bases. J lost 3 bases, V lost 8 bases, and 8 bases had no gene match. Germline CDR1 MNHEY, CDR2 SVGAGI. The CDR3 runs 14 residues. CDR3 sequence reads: CASSGGDRVYEQYF. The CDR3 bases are TGTGCCAGCTCGGGTGGGGACAGGGTCTACGAGCAGTACTTC.

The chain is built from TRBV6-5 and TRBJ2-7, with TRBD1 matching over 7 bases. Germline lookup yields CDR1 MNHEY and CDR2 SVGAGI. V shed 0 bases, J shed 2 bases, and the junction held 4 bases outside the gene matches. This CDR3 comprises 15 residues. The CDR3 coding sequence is TGTGCCAGCAGTTACTCCGGACAGGCGACCTACGAGCAGTACTTC. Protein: CASSYSGQATYEQYF.

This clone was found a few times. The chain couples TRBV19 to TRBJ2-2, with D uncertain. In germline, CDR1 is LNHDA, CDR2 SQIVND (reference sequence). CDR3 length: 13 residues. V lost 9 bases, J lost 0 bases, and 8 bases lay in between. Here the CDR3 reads CASSTTNTGELFF. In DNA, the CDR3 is TGTGCCAGCTCAACTACGAACACCGGGGAGCTGTTTTTT.

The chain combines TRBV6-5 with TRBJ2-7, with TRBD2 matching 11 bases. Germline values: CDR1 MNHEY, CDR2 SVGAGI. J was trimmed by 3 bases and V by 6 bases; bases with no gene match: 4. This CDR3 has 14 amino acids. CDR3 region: CASRSGTSGYEQYF. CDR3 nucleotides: TGTGCCAGCAGAAGCGGGACTAGCGGCTACGAGCAGTACTTC.

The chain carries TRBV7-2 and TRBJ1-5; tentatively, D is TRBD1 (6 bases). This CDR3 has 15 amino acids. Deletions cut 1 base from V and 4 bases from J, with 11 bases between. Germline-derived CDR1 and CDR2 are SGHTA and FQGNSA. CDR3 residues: CASSLEGGLNQPQHF. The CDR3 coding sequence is TGTGCCAGCAGCTTAGAGGGGGGGCTAAATCAGCCCCAGCATTTT.

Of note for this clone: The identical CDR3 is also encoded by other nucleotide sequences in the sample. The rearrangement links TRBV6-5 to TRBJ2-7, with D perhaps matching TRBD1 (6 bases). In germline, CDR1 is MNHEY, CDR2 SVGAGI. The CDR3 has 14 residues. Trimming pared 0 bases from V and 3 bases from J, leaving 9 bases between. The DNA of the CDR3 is TGTGCCAGCAGTTACTCGACCAGGGGCTACGAGCAGTACTTC. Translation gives CASSYSTRGYEQYF.

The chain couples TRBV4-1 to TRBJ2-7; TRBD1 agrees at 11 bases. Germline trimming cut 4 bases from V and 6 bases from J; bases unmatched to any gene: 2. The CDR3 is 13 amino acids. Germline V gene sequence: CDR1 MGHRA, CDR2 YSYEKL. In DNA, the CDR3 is TGCGCCAGCAGCCTGGGACAGGGGGGCGAGCAGTACTTC. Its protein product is CASSLGQGGEQYF.

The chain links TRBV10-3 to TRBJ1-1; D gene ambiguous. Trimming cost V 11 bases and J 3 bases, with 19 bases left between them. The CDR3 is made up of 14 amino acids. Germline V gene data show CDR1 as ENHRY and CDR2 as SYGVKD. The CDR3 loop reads CAVTSRPEDTEAFF. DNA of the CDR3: TGTGCCGTCACTTCACGGCCAGAGGACACTGAAGCTTTCTTT.

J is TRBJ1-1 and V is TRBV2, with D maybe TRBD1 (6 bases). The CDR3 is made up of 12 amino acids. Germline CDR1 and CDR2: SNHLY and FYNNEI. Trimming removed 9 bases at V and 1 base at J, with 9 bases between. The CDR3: CASWTANTEAFF. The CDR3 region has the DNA TGTGCCAGTTGGACAGCGAACACTGAAGCTTTCTTT.

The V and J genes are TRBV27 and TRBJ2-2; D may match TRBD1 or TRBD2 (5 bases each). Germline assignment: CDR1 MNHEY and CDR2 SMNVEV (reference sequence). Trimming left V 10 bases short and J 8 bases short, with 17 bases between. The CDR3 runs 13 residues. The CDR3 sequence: CATREHWSGELFF. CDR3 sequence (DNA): TGTGCCACCAGGGAGCATTGGTCGGGGGAGCTGTTTTTT.

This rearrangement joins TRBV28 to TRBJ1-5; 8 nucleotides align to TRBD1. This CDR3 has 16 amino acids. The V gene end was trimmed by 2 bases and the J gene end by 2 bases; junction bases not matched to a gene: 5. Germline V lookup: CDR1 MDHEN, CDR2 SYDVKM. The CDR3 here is CASSLNRGIGNQPQHF. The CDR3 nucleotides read TGTGCCAGCAGTTTAAACAGGGGGATAGGCAATCAGCCCCAGCATTTT.

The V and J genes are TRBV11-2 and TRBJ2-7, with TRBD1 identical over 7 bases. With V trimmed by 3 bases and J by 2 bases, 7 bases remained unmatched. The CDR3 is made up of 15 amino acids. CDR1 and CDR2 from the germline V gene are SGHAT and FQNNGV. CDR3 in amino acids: CASSFIRQGPYEQYF. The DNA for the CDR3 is TGTGCCAGCAGCTTTATCCGACAGGGACCCTACGAGCAGTACTTC.

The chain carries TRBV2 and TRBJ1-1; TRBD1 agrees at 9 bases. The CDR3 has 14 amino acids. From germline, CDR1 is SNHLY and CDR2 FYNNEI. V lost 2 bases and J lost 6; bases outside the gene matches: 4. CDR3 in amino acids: CASSETGGVAEAFF. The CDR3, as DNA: TGTGCCAGCAGTGAAACAGGGGGCGTCGCTGAAGCTTTCTTT.

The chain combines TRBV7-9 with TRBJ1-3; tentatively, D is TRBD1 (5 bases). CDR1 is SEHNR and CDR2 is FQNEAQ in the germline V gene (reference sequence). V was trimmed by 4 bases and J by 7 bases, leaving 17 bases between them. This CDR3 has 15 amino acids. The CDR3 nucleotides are TGTGCCAGCAGCTCACAAGACAGACCAGGGAACACCATATATTTT. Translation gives CASSSQDRPGNTIYF.

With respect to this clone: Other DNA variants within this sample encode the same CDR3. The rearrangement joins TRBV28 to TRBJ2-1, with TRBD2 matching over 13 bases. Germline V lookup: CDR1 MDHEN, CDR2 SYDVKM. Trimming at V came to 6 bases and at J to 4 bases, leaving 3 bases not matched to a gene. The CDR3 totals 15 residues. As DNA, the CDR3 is TGTGCCAGCAGCTCACTAGCGGGAGGGTACAATGAGCAGTTCTTC. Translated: CASSSLAGGYNEQFF.